These 32 T cell receptor beta chains originate from one sample sequenced in a study of radiotherapy plus CTLA-4 blockade in lung cancer. TCRdb's copy holds only in-frame clones and misses some; the assay was immunoSEQ multiplex PCR. The sample consists of roughly 98,000 clones, approximately 78% of them appearing once. Sequencing used peripheral blood, obtained from a patient treated with radiotherapy plus ipilimumab. These receptors came from a human donor with non-small cell lung cancer who had a partial response to radiotherapy plus ipilimumab.

The chain combines TRBV28 with TRBJ2-1; 9 bases line up with TRBD2. The germline V gene has CDR1 MDHEN and CDR2 SYDVKM. The CDR3 spans 16 residues. V dropped 4 bases and J dropped 2; count of bases not matched to a gene: 6. CDR3 loop: CASSSSGRRAYNEQFF. The CDR3 coding sequence is TGTGCCAGCAGTTCGAGCGGGAGGAGGGCCTACAATGAGCAGTTCTTC. The full variable domain, rest sourced from reference TRBV28 and TRBJ2-1, is DVKVTQSSRYLVKRTGEKVFLECVQDMDHENMFWYRQDPGLGLRLIYFSYDVKMKEKGDIPEGYSVSREKKERFSLILESASTNQTSMYLCASSSSGRRAYNEQFFGPGTRLTVL.

The CDR3 DNA reads as TGCGCCAGCAGCTTAGGGACAGGGGGGTACGAGCAGTACTTC. Protein: CASSLGTGGYEQYF. The chain couples TRBV5-1 to TRBJ2-5; 11 nucleotides match TRBD1. The J call is in doubt because the DNA end fits TRBJ2-7 better. Germline lookup yields CDR1 SGHRS and CDR2 YFSETQ. This CDR3 has 14 residues.

As DNA, the CDR3 is TGTGCCAGCAGGCGGGGGGGCGCGGACACTGAAGCTTTCTTT. This encodes CASRRGGADTEAFF. This chain joins TRBV6-5 and TRBJ1-1, with D possibly being TRBD1 (6 bases). The CDR3 contains 14 residues. Germline lookup yields CDR1 MNHEY and CDR2 SVGAGI. Trimming stripped 6 bases from V and 3 bases from J, with 14 bases between.

The CDR3 loop reads CASHSGTGNEKLFF. Here the CDR3 DNA reads TGCGCCAGCCACTCGGGGACAGGGAATGAAAAACTGTTTTTT. The genes are TRBV5-1 and TRBJ1-4, with 9 bases lining up with TRBD1. The ends lost 7 bases at V and 5 bases at J; junction bases unmatched: 6. The CDR3 spans 14 residues. The germline V gene encodes CDR1 SGHRS and CDR2 YFSETQ.

This clone was counted a single time. The chain links TRBV7-8 to TRBJ2-1; 8 bases fit TRBD1. In germline, CDR1 is SGHVS, CDR2 FQNEAQ. J was trimmed by 4 bases and V by 5 bases; bases with no gene match: 4. This CDR3 is 14 amino acids long. CDR3 in amino acids: CASSQDRAYNEQFF. CDR3 in DNA: TGTGCCAGCAGCCAGGACAGGGCTTACAATGAGCAGTTCTTC.

Comment on this clone: This CDR3 is also generated by other DNA sequences in the sample. V is TRBV29-1 and J is TRBJ2-7; 9 bases fit TRBD1. The V segment lost 3 bases and the J segment 3 bases; nucleotides outside the gene matches: 0. The CDR3 totals 12 residues. CDR1 and CDR2 (germline): SQVTM, ANQGSEA. The CDR3 here is CSVEDRGYEQYF. The CDR3 nucleotides read TGCAGCGTTGAGGACAGGGGCTACGAGCAGTACTTC.

The J gene is TRBJ2-5, the V gene TRBV28; TRBD2 is a possible D gene (5 bases). CDR3 length: 13 amino acids. Germline CDR1 reads MDHEN; CDR2 reads SYDVKM. V gave up 2 bases and J gave up 5 bases, with 9 bases separating them. CDR3 DNA sequence: TGTGCCAGCAGTTTAGAGGGATTGGAGACCCAGTACTTC. This encodes CASSLEGLETQYF.

The rearrangement joins TRBV19 to TRBJ1-1; D not certain. V shed 5 bases and J shed 6 bases, with 16 bases lying between them. The CDR3 loop spans 14 amino acids. Germline V gene lookup returns CDR1 LNHDA and CDR2 SQIVND (reference sequence). The CDR3 DNA is TGTGCCAGTAGTCCCCGGGGAGGGAGGCCTGAAGCTTTCTTT. The encoded protein is CASSPRGGRPEAFF. Looking up the rest from reference TRBV19 and TRBJ1-1 gives the full variable domain: DGGITQSPKYLFRKEGQNVTLSCEQNLNHDAMYWYRQDPGQGLRLIYYSQIVNDFQKGDIAEGYSVSREKKESFPLTVTSAQKNPTAFYLCASSPRGGRPEAFFGQGTRLTVV.

The V call is TRBV11-2, the J call TRBJ2-3; 7 positions match TRBD2. Germline CDR1 is SGHAT and CDR2 is FQNNGV. This CDR3 has 18 residues. The ends lost 5 bases at V and 3 bases at J; junction bases unmatched: 17. DNA of the CDR3: TGTGCCAGCAGCATAACCTTACGTAGCGGGTCGAGGACAGATACGCAGTATTTT. Translation gives CASSITLRSGSRTDTQYF.

This chain uses TRBV7-9 with TRBJ1-4; weak D call: TRBD1 (5 bases). The V end was cut by 5 bases, the J end by 7 bases, with 17 bases between. In germline, CDR1 is SEHNR, CDR2 FQNEAQ (reference sequence). The CDR3 runs 15 residues. CDR3 sequence: CASSPGTAVSEKLFF. The CDR3 DNA reads as TGTGCCAGCAGCCCTGGGACTGCTGTTTCTGAAAAACTGTTTTTT.

The J gene is TRBJ1-1, the V gene TRBV30; D is perhaps TRBD1 (6 bases). This CDR3 region has 14 residues. Germline V gene sequence: CDR1 GTSNPN, CDR2 SVGIG (reference sequence). Trimming cost V 4 bases and J 1 base, with 13 bases left between them. The DNA for the CDR3 is TGTGCCTGGACAAGAGGGGGAACGAACACTGAAGCTTTCTTT. This codes for CAWTRGGTNTEAFF.

The chain links TRBV7-9 to TRBJ2-1; TRBD2 is a possible D gene (5 bases). V shed 6 bases and J shed 7 bases, with 13 bases lying between them. Germline V gene sequence: CDR1 SEHNR, CDR2 FQNEAQ (reference sequence). The CDR3 is 13 residues long. Written as DNA, the CDR3 is TGTGCCAGCAGACCCACTAGGGTGAATGAGCAGTTCTTC. Translating it yields CASRPTRVNEQFF.

V gene TRBV28 combines with J gene TRBJ2-3; no clear D. The CDR3 runs 18 residues. V was trimmed by 5 bases and J by 0 bases, leaving 21 bases between them. In germline, CDR1 is MDHEN, CDR2 SYDVKM. The CDR3 spells CASSLSPGLGSSTDTQYF. The CDR3 DNA follows: TGTGCCAGCAGTCTATCGCCTGGCCTAGGCTCTAGCACAGATACGCAGTATTTT.

This clone was observed once. The chain combines TRBV9 with TRBJ1-2; D call uncertain. The CDR3 runs to 14 residues. Looked up from germline, CDR1 is SGDLS and CDR2 is YYNGEE. V lost 4 bases to trimming and J lost 8 bases, with 18 bases between them. CDR3 bases: TGTGCCAGCAGCAACCGTCCGGGATTCGGCGGCTACACCTTC. It specifies CASSNRPGFGGYTF. The whole variable domain, filled in from reference TRBV9 and TRBJ1-2, reads DSGVTQTPKHLITATGQRVTLRCSPRSGDLSVYWYQQSLDQGLQFLIQYYNGEERAKGNILERFSAQQFPDLHSELNLSSLELGDSALYFCASSNRPGFGGYTFGSGTRLTVV.

The chain couples TRBV6-1 to TRBJ1-2; 8 bases are shared with TRBD1. This CDR3 has 16 amino acids. The J segment lost 4 bases and the V segment lost 1 base, leaving 8 bases of the junction unmatched. The germline V gene encodes CDR1 MNHNS and CDR2 SASEGT. For the CDR3, the DNA is TGTGCCAGCAGTGAAGAGTGGACAGGGCGGGTCTATGGCTACACCTTC. Translating it yields CASSEEWTGRVYGYTF.

This rearrangement joins TRBV6-4 to TRBJ2-1; 7 nucleotides line up with TRBD2. CDR3 size: 17 residues. The germline V gene encodes CDR1 MRHNA and CDR2 SNTAGT. The V and J ends lost 3 bases and 2 bases, in that order; junction bases with no gene match: 10. The CDR3 spells CASSENGASGPYNEQFF. The CDR3 DNA sequence: TGTGCCAGCAGTGAAAACGGGGCTAGCGGACCCTACAATGAGCAGTTCTTC.

The gene calls are TRBV7-3 and TRBJ2-7; 8 positions agree with TRBD2. J lost 3 bases, V lost 6 bases, and 7 bases had no gene match. Germline CDR1 is SGHTA and CDR2 is FQGTGA. This CDR3 spans 14 amino acids. The CDR3 region has the DNA TGTGCCAGCAGTCGGGGGGGAGGGAACTACGAGCAGTACTTC. Encoded protein: CASSRGGGNYEQYF.

The chain links TRBV6-6 to TRBJ2-1; D might be TRBD1 (6 bases). Germline V CDR1 and CDR2: MNHNY, SVGAGI (reference sequence). V gave up 6 bases and J gave up 0 bases, with 12 bases separating them. This CDR3 is 15 amino acids long. CDR3 residues: CASSRTASSYNEQFF. CDR3 nucleotides: TGTGCCAGCAGCAGGACAGCTAGCTCCTACAATGAGCAGTTCTTC.

This chain connects TRBV7-2 to TRBJ2-1; 7 bases fit TRBD2. Germline values: CDR1 SGHTA, CDR2 FQGNSA. CDR3 length: 15 residues. J gave up 2 bases and V 5 bases, and 6 bases lay outside the gene matches. The CDR3 loop is CASSLTSRTYNEQFF. The CDR3 DNA is TGTGCCAGCAGCCTGACTAGCCGAACCTACAATGAGCAGTTCTTC.

This clone was picked up one time. The V call is TRBV28, the J call TRBJ2-7, with D possibly matching TRBD1 (7 bases). Germline V gene sequence: CDR1 MDHEN, CDR2 SYDVKM. The CDR3 covers 14 residues. V was cut by 3 bases and J by 1 base, with 10 bases left in between. CDR3 protein: CASSLGGQSYEQYF. CDR3 sequence (DNA): TGTGCCAGCAGTTTGGGGGGACAGTCCTACGAGCAGTACTTC.

Only a few counts were recorded for this clone. J is TRBJ1-2 and V is TRBV28, with a tentative D call TRBD1 (6 bases). V dropped 2 bases and J dropped 4 bases, with 11 bases sitting between them. The CDR3 extends over 14 amino acids. The V gene's germline CDR1 is MDHEN and CDR2 SYDVKM. The CDR3 DNA follows: TGTGCCAGCAGTTTACCAGGGACACTCTATGGCTACACCTTC. Protein product: CASSLPGTLYGYTF.

This chain uses TRBV21-1 with TRBJ2-5; the listed D gene, TRBD1, was not tested against the DNA. TRBV21-1 constitutes a pseudogene. This CDR3 comprises 16 residues. The CDR3 sequence is CASPNPGQGLQETQYF. The CDR3 DNA reads TGTGCCAGCCCCAACCCGGGACAGGGGCTTCAAGAGACCCAGTACTTC.

The gene calls are TRBV6-5 and TRBJ2-7, with D possibly being TRBD2 (6 bases). V lost 0 bases, J lost 2 bases, and 8 bases lay in between. Germline values: CDR1 MNHEY, CDR2 SVGAGI. CDR3 length equals 14 residues. CDR3 loop: CASSYSGGTYEQYF. The DNA for the CDR3 is TGTGCCAGCAGTTACTCCGGCGGGACCTACGAGCAGTACTTC.

Only a few counts were recorded for this clone. The V and J genes are TRBV30 and TRBJ1-1; D not resolved. This CDR3 is built from 13 residues. V was cut by 1 base and J by 2 bases, with 8 bases left in between. Germline V gives CDR1 GTSNPN, CDR2 SVGIG (reference sequence). CDR3 nucleotides: TGTGCCTGGAGTGGACAAATAAACACTGAAGCTTTCTTT. Its translation: CAWSGQINTEAFF.

The chain couples TRBV7-9 to TRBJ1-1; D gene unclear. Trimming removed 8 bases at V and 6 bases at J, with 16 bases between. CDR1 and CDR2 (germline): SEHNR, FQNEAQ (reference sequence). The CDR3 is 13 residues long. The CDR3 nucleotides are TGTGCCAGCCAAAGCGGAGAATACCCTGAAGCTTTCTTT. Its protein product is CASQSGEYPEAFF.

This chain joins TRBV19 and TRBJ2-7; 14 nucleotides line up with TRBD2. This CDR3 has 16 amino acids. Looked up from germline, CDR1 is LNHDA and CDR2 is SQIVND (reference sequence). The ends lost 5 bases at V and 5 bases at J; junction bases unmatched: 8. CDR3 sequence (DNA): TGTGCCAGTAGTGAACTCGGGACTAGCGGGAGCAACGAGCAGTACTTC. This gives the protein CASSELGTSGSNEQYF.

This clone occurred once. In DNA form, the CDR3 reads TGTGCCAGCAGCGCCCCGGGATATGGGACCCAGTACTTC. It encodes CASSAPGYGTQYF. The chain employs TRBV7-7 and TRBJ2-5, with D perhaps TRBD2 (5 bases). The CDR3 runs 13 residues. V gave up 5 bases and J gave up 7 bases, with 14 bases separating them. Looked up from germline, CDR1 is SSHAT and CDR2 is FNYEAQ (reference sequence).

The genes are TRBV5-1 and TRBJ2-1; TRBD2 agrees at 8 bases. CDR3 length: 15 amino acids. After removal of 4 bases from V and 5 bases from J, the junction contained 8 bases not matched to a gene. Looked up from germline, CDR1 is SGHRS and CDR2 is YFSETQ. The CDR3 protein is CASSSIAGLNNEQFF. The CDR3 DNA reads TGCGCCAGCAGCAGTATAGCGGGACTCAACAATGAGCAGTTCTTC.

The chain employs TRBV28 and TRBJ1-5; TRBD1 matches at 11 bases. The CDR3 runs to 16 residues. Trimming cost V 3 bases and J 0 bases; bases outside gene matches: 1. Germline lookup yields CDR1 MDHEN and CDR2 SYDVKM. CDR3 loop: CASSLGQGVSNQPQHF. DNA for the CDR3: TGTGCCAGCAGTTTGGGACAGGGGGTTAGCAATCAGCCCCAGCATTTT. Drawing the rest from reference TRBV28 and TRBJ1-5, the complete variable domain is DVKVTQSSRYLVKRTGEKVFLECVQDMDHENMFWYRQDPGLGLRLIYFSYDVKMKEKGDIPEGYSVSREKKERFSLILESASTNQTSMYLCASSLGQGVSNQPQHFGDGTRLSIL.

Remarks on this clone: Its ends do not fully match the called genes, so a read error is possible. The sample holds other DNA sequences that translate to the same CDR3. The V call is TRBV7-2, the J call TRBJ2-3, with D perhaps matching TRBD1 (6 bases). Germline values: CDR1 SGHTA, CDR2 FQGNSA. The CDR3 is 15 amino acids. The CDR3 protein is CASSLDGTRGDTQYF. As DNA, the CDR3 is TGCGCCAGCAGCTTAGACGGGACAAGGGGAGATACGCAGTATTTT.

This clone was observed once. V usage is TRBV11-2 and J usage is TRBJ1-3; D is ambiguous. V shed 1 base and J shed 0 bases, with 7 bases lying between them. The CDR3 is 15 amino acids. Germline V gene lookup returns CDR1 SGHAT and CDR2 FQNNGV. DNA of the CDR3: TGTGCCAGCAGCTTAGGGGCGACCTCTGGAAACACCATATATTTT. Translated: CASSLGATSGNTIYF.

This clone was counted between two and nine times. The chain is built from TRBV7-8 and TRBJ1-1; D possibly corresponds to TRBD1 (5 bases). Deletions cut 2 bases from V and 5 bases from J, with 9 bases between. The CDR3 is 13 amino acids. The germline CDR1 and CDR2 sequences are SGHVS and FQNEAQ. The CDR3 DNA is TGTGCCAGCAGCTTACAGGGAGGTACTGAAGCTTTCTTT. Amino acid sequence: CASSLQGGTEAFF.